The T cell receptor (beta chain) under discussion was sequenced for a study of identical twins. This clonotype was observed a few times. Its antigen is undetermined. The cDNA had a unique molecular identifier and a template-switch universal primer site. In TCRdb, the 5' RACE reads were re-called with MiXCR into one record per CDR3 protein. The table shows 690,000 or so distinct CDR3 sequences, with 8.5% to 9.5% occurring only once. Germline CDR1 and CDR2: SGHTA and FQGTGA. Trimming cost V 2 bases and J 5 bases; bases outside gene matches: 6. The CDR3 is 15 amino acids. Study-wide results and caveats: Whereas memory repertoires showed no such difference, abundant cord blood beta clonotypes carried fewer insertions.

These sequences were also reported in another study, on yellow fever vaccine responses in identical twins.

The rearrangement uses TRBV7-3 and TRBJ2-5; TRBD2 agrees at 9 bases. The origin of this receptor is a woman younger than 35 in good health. The sequencing input was PBMCs. The CDR3 here is CASSLASGGTETQYF. DNA of the CDR3: TGTGCCAGCAGCTTAGCCAGCGGGGGGACGGAGACCCAGTACTTC.